What follows are 23 T cell receptor beta chains derived from one specimen sequenced in a study of OX40 agonist ivuxolimab in advanced cancers. Assay used: immunoSEQ multiplex PCR; TCRdb lists only in-frame clones, some missing. The sample holds roughly 49,000 clones, 81% seen once. This sample comprised CD4+ or CD8+ T cells sorted from blood, obtained in a trial of the OX40 agonist ivuxolimab. The receptors come from an adult with an advanced solid tumor such as melanoma, head and neck, liver or kidney cancer.

J is TRBJ1-1 and V is TRBV5-6; D may be TRBD1 (5 bases). The CDR3 consists of 14 residues. CDR1 is SGHDT and CDR2 is YYEEEE in the germline V gene. With 0 bases removed from V and 3 bases from J, the gap between germline ends came to 9 bases. The CDR3, as DNA: TGTGCCAGCAGCTTGGGGGGACGGGACACTGAAGCTTTCTTT. It specifies CASSLGGRDTEAFF.

In its sample, this clone was seen once. The chain links TRBV19 to TRBJ2-1, with 7 bases aligning to TRBD2. This CDR3 has 13 amino acids. V shed 10 bases and J 3 bases; nucleotides not matched to a gene: 6. The germline V gene has CDR1 LNHDA and CDR2 SQIVND (reference sequence). CDR3 bases: TGTGCCACTGGACTAGTCGGCTACAATGAGCAGTTCTTC. Amino acid sequence: CATGLVGYNEQFF.

The CDR3 loop is CASSWDRDNTDTQYF. The CDR3 nucleotides are TGTGCCAGCAGTTGGGACAGGGACAACACAGATACGCAGTATTTT. This chain joins TRBV28 and TRBJ2-3; TRBD1 agrees at 9 bases. The CDR3 totals 15 residues. Unmatched junction bases numbered 4, after V lost 4 bases and J lost 2 bases. The germline V gene has CDR1 MDHEN and CDR2 SYDVKM.

V gene TRBV6-5 combines with J gene TRBJ1-1; 12 nucleotides agree with TRBD1. The CDR3 consists of 15 residues. CDR1 is MNHEY and CDR2 is SVGAGI in the germline V gene. With 5 bases clipped from V and 6 bases from J, the junction kept 7 bases outside the gene matches. CDR3 protein: CASSPGTGGFAEAFF. As DNA, the CDR3 is TGTGCCAGCAGTCCCGGGACAGGGGGCTTCGCTGAAGCTTTCTTT.

The chain recombines TRBV28 with TRBJ2-3; 12 bases are shared with TRBD2. The germline CDR1 and CDR2 sequences are MDHEN and SYDVKM. The CDR3 totals 17 residues. Trimming removed 4 bases from V and 0 bases from J; junction bases left unmatched: 5. CDR3: CASSSRLAGASTDTQYF. The CDR3 DNA reads TGTGCCAGCAGTTCAAGACTAGCGGGGGCTAGCACAGATACGCAGTATTTT.

The V gene is TRBV9, the J gene TRBJ2-3; D not resolved. V was cut by 4 bases and J by 2 bases, with 5 bases left in between. The CDR3 totals 12 residues. Per the germline V gene, CDR1 is SGDLS and CDR2 is YYNGEE. DNA of the CDR3: TGTGCCAGCAGCCCGTTCACAGATACGCAGTATTTT. Amino acid sequence: CASSPFTDTQYF.

The chain joins TRBV10-2 to TRBJ2-5; the match to TRBD2 covers 8 bases. The CDR3 sequence is 15 residues long. Germline-derived CDR1 and CDR2 are WSHSY and SAAADI. V lost 3 bases, J lost 3 bases, and 6 bases stayed unmatched. The CDR3: CASSDPGGGKETQYF. DNA of the CDR3: TGCGCCAGCAGTGACCCCGGCGGGGGGAAAGAGACCCAGTACTTC.

The table lists this clone with a count of one. The chain joins TRBV6-5 to TRBJ2-7; D is undetermined. Trimming took 0 bases from V and 3 from J, leaving 9 bases between them. The CDR3 loop spans 14 amino acids. The germline V gene encodes CDR1 MNHEY and CDR2 SVGAGI. CDR3 region: CASSYSIAYYEQYF. The CDR3 DNA follows: TGTGCCAGCAGTTACTCGATTGCGTACTACGAGCAGTACTTC.

This chain joins TRBV19 and TRBJ1-1, with TRBD1 as a possible D gene (5 bases). This CDR3 spans 13 amino acids. The V end lost 7 bases, the J end lost 2 bases, and 11 bases lay between the germline ends. Germline V CDR1 and CDR2: LNHDA, SQIVND (reference sequence). The CDR3 DNA reads as TGTGCCAGTATCTCGGGGGGTAACACTGAAGCTTTCTTT. Protein product: CASISGGNTEAFF.

The genes are TRBV5-4 and TRBJ2-7, with 7 bases matching TRBD1. J gave up 2 bases and V 4 bases, and 9 bases lay outside the gene matches. Germline V gene sequence: CDR1 SGHNT, CDR2 YYREEE (reference sequence). There are 15 residues in the CDR3. The CDR3 DNA follows: TGTGCCAGCAGCCCCTTGACAGGGAGTGCCTACGAGCAGTACTTC. This sequence encodes CASSPLTGSAYEQYF. The whole variable domain, filled in from reference TRBV5-4 and TRBJ2-7, reads ETGVTQSPTHLIKTRGQQVTLRCSSQSGHNTVSWYQQALGQGPQFIFQYYREEENGRGNFPPRFSGLQFPNYSSELNVNALELDDSALYLCASSPLTGSAYEQYFGPGTRLTVT.

This chain connects TRBV19 to TRBJ1-5, with D possibly TRBD1 on 5 matching bases. Germline loops: CDR1 LNHDA, CDR2 SQIVND (reference sequence). The V end was cut by 7 bases, the J end by 2 bases, with 12 bases between. This CDR3 contains 14 residues. CDR3 loop: CASNGWGGNQPQHF. The CDR3 bases are TGTGCCAGTAATGGGTGGGGGGGCAATCAGCCCCAGCATTTT. The whole variable domain, remainder taken from reference TRBV19 and TRBJ1-5, is DGGITQSPKYLFRKEGQNVTLSCEQNLNHDAMYWYRQDPGQGLRLIYYSQIVNDFQKGDIAEGYSVSREKKESFPLTVTSAQKNPTAFYLCASNGWGGNQPQHFGDGTRLSIL.

CDR3 sequence (DNA): TGTGCCAGCAGCGTAGTTGATAGCGGAGGAGATACGCAGTATTTT. This gives the protein CASSVVDSGGDTQYF. The chain recombines TRBV9 with TRBJ2-3; D may be TRBD2 (6 bases). Between the trimmed V and J ends, which lost 0 bases and 5 bases, there was a span of 13 bases. Looked up from germline, CDR1 is SGDLS and CDR2 is YYNGEE. The CDR3 extends over 15 amino acids.

The chain is built from TRBV7-9 and TRBJ2-5; the D is unclear. The length of the CDR3 is 12 residues. The germline CDR1 and CDR2 sequences are SEHNR and FQNEAQ (reference sequence). V gave up 5 bases and J gave up 3 bases, with 7 bases separating them. CDR3 DNA: TGTGCCAGCAGCCCCGACGAAGAGACCCAGTACTTC. It encodes CASSPDEETQYF.

The CDR3 nucleotides are TGTGCCAGCAGTTTTACGGTCGGCTCCTATAATTCACCCCTCCACTTT. Translated, it gives CASSFTVGSYNSPLHF. The rearrangement uses TRBV27 and TRBJ1-6; D not resolved. V lost 3 bases and J lost 0, with 9 bases in between. CDR3 length equals 16 residues. Germline V gene data show CDR1 as MNHEY and CDR2 as SMNVEV (reference sequence).

This chain links TRBV5-4 with TRBJ2-6; 7 bases match TRBD2. Per germline, CDR1 SGHNT and CDR2 YYREEE (reference sequence). The CDR3 has 16 amino acids. V lost 0 bases to trimming and J lost 2 bases; unmatched junction nucleotides: 2. CDR3 sequence (DNA): TGTGCCAGCAGCTTGGATCGGGGGGCTGGGGCCAACGTCCTGACTTTC. It yields the protein CASSLDRGAGANVLTF.

This clone was counted many times. The V call is TRBV27, the J call TRBJ2-3, with 7 nucleotides matching TRBD2. There are 15 residues in the CDR3. The V gene end was trimmed by 4 bases and the J gene end by 2 bases; junction bases not matched to a gene: 6. Germline CDR1 is MNHEY and CDR2 is SMNVEV (reference sequence). The CDR3 DNA reads TGTGCCAGCAGTTCTAGCGGAGACCCCACAGATACGCAGTATTTT. Encoded protein: CASSSSGDPTDTQYF.

This rearrangement joins TRBV28 to TRBJ1-4, with a weak D call TRBD1 (5 bases). The CDR3 is 13 residues long. Trimming removed 10 bases at V and 5 bases at J, with 14 bases between. CDR1 is MDHEN, CDR2 SYDVKM, per germline. The CDR3 DNA is TGTGCCACCCTGGGGCCCCCCAATGAAAAACTGTTTTTT. As protein: CATLGPPNEKLFF. Combining the CDR3 with reference TRBV28 and TRBJ1-4 gives the whole variable domain DVKVTQSSRYLVKRTGEKVFLECVQDMDHENMFWYRQDPGLGLRLIYFSYDVKMKEKGDIPEGYSVSREKKERFSLILESASTNQTSMYLCATLGPPNEKLFFGSGTQLSVL.

A single count supports this clone. V and J are TRBV28 and TRBJ1-1; D unclear. The CDR3 spans 13 residues. Per the germline V gene, CDR1 is MDHEN and CDR2 is SYDVKM. The V and J ends lost 1 base and 4 bases respectively, with 7 bases between them. The DNA for the CDR3 is TGTGCCAGCAGTTTATTGCGGATCACTGAAGCTTTCTTT. As protein: CASSLLRITEAFF.

The V gene is TRBV21-1, the J gene TRBJ1-1. TRBV21-1 has pseudogene status. The CDR3 is 15 amino acids. CDR3 bases: TGTGCCAGCAGCAAAGTCTGTGGTTTGAAGACTGAAGCTTTCTTT. It codes for CASSKVCGLKTEAFF.

The rearrangement links TRBV7-2 to TRBJ1-1, with D unclear. Germline V CDR1 and CDR2: SGHTA, FQGNSA. This CDR3 is built from 13 residues. V lost 5 bases and J 1 base, leaving 8 bases between the germline ends. The CDR3 region has the DNA TGTGCCAGCAGCCTACACCCGAACACTGAAGCTTTCTTT. Its protein is CASSLHPNTEAFF.

This clone was observed a single time. The chain recombines TRBV7-8 with TRBJ1-2; TRBD1 might be the D (6 bases). This CDR3 region has 13 residues. Germline CDR1 SGHVS, CDR2 FQNEAQ. The ends were cut back, 3 bases at V and 3 bases at J, with 8 bases in the middle. The CDR3: CASSLGHYYGYTF. In DNA, the CDR3 is TGTGCCAGCAGCTTGGGACATTACTATGGCTACACCTTC. The complete variable domain, with remaining parts taken from reference TRBV7-8 and TRBJ1-2, reads GAGVSQSPRYKVAKRGQDVALRCDPISGHVSLFWYQQALGQGPEFLTYFQNEAQLDKSGLPSDRFFAERPEGSVSTLKIQRTQQEDSAVYLCASSLGHYYGYTFGSGTRLTVV.

This chain uses TRBV7-9 with TRBJ2-3; 10 bases line up with TRBD1. From germline, CDR1 is SEHNR and CDR2 FQNEAQ (reference sequence). The J segment lost 4 bases and the V segment lost 5 bases, leaving 12 bases of the junction unmatched. This CDR3 comprises 17 residues. The CDR3 here is CASSPPLGDRGSDTQYF. Written as DNA, the CDR3 is TGTGCCAGCAGCCCCCCACTTGGGGACAGGGGATCAGATACGCAGTATTTT.

This clone was observed a few times. V usage is TRBV10-3 and J usage is TRBJ1-1; D unclear. Trimming took 6 bases from V and 3 from J, leaving 8 bases between them. CDR3 length: 12 amino acids. Germline V gene data show CDR1 as ENHRY and CDR2 as SYGVKD. The CDR3 loop is CAIRDFDTEAFF. The DNA of the CDR3 is TGTGCCATCAGGGACTTTGACACTGAAGCTTTCTTT.